The sequence of this T cell receptor beta chain was determined in a study of blood T cell repertoires in COVID-19 (dated by TCRdb to 2020 to 2021). At the level of the whole study: Collaborator samples came from the United States, Italy and Spain and covered acute and convalescent phases of COVID-19. The material from the prospective study consisted of cDNA or gDNA derived from T cells, B-cell-depleted T cells, or PBMCs. Deeply sampled blood TCRbeta repertoires from subjects exposed to, actively infected with, or recovered from COVID-19 were included in the dataset. A freely available public database, intended as a resource for researchers studying the immune response to SARS-CoV-2, is where the repertoires were released. Sample metadata almost always included a de-identified subject ID, COVID-19 status, age in years and sex. Where available, HLA class I and class II types were obtained from metadata supplied by the sample provider rather than from assay-based typing. Samples came from the ongoing ImmuneRACE study (first 160 participants) plus 1,254 subjects from 6 global collaborators.

Whole blood was collected in K2EDTA tubes by collaborating institutions according to the institutions' own protocols. For TCRbeta analysis, collaborator samples were shipped as frozen whole blood, as isolated PBMCs, or as DNA extracted from either sample type. TCRbeta CDR3 regions were amplified from genomic DNA using the immunoSEQ Assay, a bias-controlled multiplex PCR. Processing in the source paper ran as follows. Within the assay, amplification of reference gene primers was used to estimate how many nucleated cells each sample contained. To quantify the absolute abundance of each unique TCRbeta CDR3 rearrangement, sequence reads were collapsed and filtered. For each sample, productive Simpson clonality was calculated by taking the square root of Simpson's diversity index across productive rearrangements. TCRdb limited this immuneACCESS table to in-frame rearrangements with V and J called. A share of clones is missing; checked studies link under half to unresolved V genes, and the rest is unexplained. The V and J calls and clone size come from that table; D and trimming were worked out from the DNA. This sample holds roughly 140,000 clones; around 79% were observed only once. About 8.6% of the sample lies in the top ten.

Results and caveats for the whole study, not just this receptor: How much clinical and demographic metadata was included differed by source and by participant, and the metadata was provided uncurated.

About this clone: Its antigen is not yet known. The record has no base qualities; no much larger clone is one base away.

The CDR1 and CDR2 encoded by the germline V gene are MDHEN and SYDVKM. The CDR3 holds 18 amino acids from the cysteine to the phenylalanine. Kept here is only the CDR3 DNA, which spans 54 bases and is read in frame from base 1. Clipping removes 6 bases from V and 2 bases from J, with 13 as the unmatched junction base count. The clonotype was recovered from a man aged 50-59 years with active or convalescent COVID-19. The chain is made from TRBV28 and TRBJ1-4; 9 middle bases align to TRBD1. The specimen sequenced was peripheral blood. The bases are TGTGCCAGCAGCCCCCCCGGGACAGGGTGGGCGACTAATGAAAAACTGTTTTTT. Translated, it reads CASSPPGTGWATNEKLFF.